These T cell receptor beta chains were read from a single sample in a study of blood T cell repertoires in COVID-19. Generated by immunoSEQ multiplex PCR, the TCRdb table keeps only in-frame clones and is missing some. The sample has 150,000 or so clones, about 82% seen once. The specimen was peripheral blood. These receptors were collected from a woman in her sixties with acute or convalescent COVID-19. CDR3s include the opening cysteine and the closing phenylalanine or tryptophan. A D gene is named only where the DNA matches it firmly. Size is stated for part of the rows, as once, few or many counts, or as a class when the clone is expanded.

D gene	CDR3 length	V gene	J gene	clone size	CDR3 DNA	CDR3 protein
-	15	TRBV4-1	TRBJ1-4	few	TGCGCCAGCAGCCCGGGGCCGGGACACAATGAAAAACTGTTTTTT	CASSPGPGHNEKLFF
TRBD2	14	TRBV19	TRBJ2-3	-	TGTGCCAGTACAACGGGACTAGCTACAGATACGCAGTATTTT	CASTTGLATDTQYF
-	15	TRBV7-9	TRBJ2-7	-	TGTGCCAGCAGGAACGGGAACACCCAAACCTACGAGCAGTACTTC	CASRNGNTQTYEQYF
TRBD2	16	TRBV3-1/TRBV3-2	TRBJ2-3	-	TGTGCCAGCAGCCAAGCGGGAGGGCTAGCTGCAGATACGCAGTATTTT	CASSQAGGLAADTQYF
TRBD1	14	TRBV28	TRBJ2-7	once	TGTGCCAGCAGAAGGACAGGGACGGGCTACGAGCAGTACTTC	CASRRTGTGYEQYF
TRBD2	17	TRBV5-1	TRBJ2-3	-	TGCGCCAGCAGCTGGTCGGGACTAGCGGGAGGCTCAGATACGCAGTATTTT	CASSWSGLAGGSDTQYF
-	13	TRBV9	TRBJ2-1	-	TGTGCCAGCAGCGCTAGGGGCTACAATGAGCAGTTCTTC	CASSARGYNEQFF
-	13	TRBV7-3	TRBJ1-6	-	TGTGCCAGCAGCTCCTATCCTCTGTCACCCCTCCACTTT	CASSSYPLSPLHF
-	11	TRBV11-3	TRBJ2-7	few	TGTGCCAGCAGCCCAGGGTACGAGCAGTACTTC	CASSPGYEQYF
-	11	TRBV5-4	TRBJ2-1	-	TGTGCCAGCAGCCAGACGGGTGAGCAGTTCTTC	CASSQTGEQFF
-	16	TRBV11-3	TRBJ2-7	-	TGTGCCAGCAGCTTAGATCGGAGCCGCCCCTTTTCCGAGCAGTACTTC	CASSLDRSRPFSEQYF
TRBD2	16	TRBV25-1	TRBJ2-2	-	TGTGCCAGCAGTGATAGACTAGCGGGGGGCTCCGGGGAGCTGTTTTTT	CASSDRLAGGSGELFF
-	15	TRBV19	TRBJ1-1	-	TGTGCCAGTAGTCCCCGGAGTGGGGGCCACACTGAAGCTTTCTTT	CASSPRSGGHTEAFF
TRBD1	16	TRBV30	TRBJ1-4	once	TGTGCCTGGAGATTGGGGACAGGGGGTCCTAGTGAAAAACTGTTTTTT	CAWRLGTGGPSEKLFF